This is a list of T cell receptor beta chains from one sample in a study of identical twins. TCRdb used MiXCR to reprocess the 5' RACE reads, holding one entry per CDR3 protein. Of 200,000 to 300,000 distinct CDR3 sequences listed, 7% are singletons. Another study also made use of these data, one on yellow fever vaccine responses in identical twins.

The sample was memory (CD45RO+) T cells sorted from blood. Every receptor here comes from a woman under 30 in good health. Both conserved end residues are part of each CDR3. A D gene is named only where the DNA matches it firmly. Size is omitted from some rows. Given values are once, few, many or a class for expanded clones.

CDR3nt: TGTGCCAGCAGCCCCTATACGGGGGCGCCTGGGGCCAACGTCCTGACTTTC
CDR3aa: CASSPYTGAPGANVLTF
j_gene: TRBJ2-6
abundance: -
v_gene: TRBV5-6
d_gene: -

CDR3nt: TGTGCCAGCAGCCAAGTCTCAGGTCGGAGACTAGCGCCTAATGAGCAGTTCTTC
CDR3aa: CASSQVSGRRLAPNEQFF
j_gene: TRBJ2-1
abundance: few
v_gene: TRBV14
d_gene: TRBD2

CDR3nt: TGTGCCAGCAGTTTTAGGAGACAGGGTAGAGGGTATGAAGCTTTCTTT
CDR3aa: CASSFRRQGRGYEAFF
j_gene: TRBJ1-1
abundance: few
v_gene: TRBV12-3/TRBV12-4
d_gene: TRBD1

CDR3nt: TGTGCCAGCAGCCACCGGGACAGGGGCGGGACTGAAGCTTTCTTT
CDR3aa: CASSHRDRGGTEAFF
j_gene: TRBJ1-1
abundance: few
v_gene: TRBV3-1
d_gene: TRBD1

CDR3nt: TGCGCCAGCAGCTTGAGTGGGAGCAATCAGCCCCAGCATTTT
CDR3aa: CASSLSGSNQPQHF
j_gene: TRBJ1-5
abundance: many
v_gene: TRBV5-1
d_gene: -

CDR3nt: TGTGCCAGCAGGGGGCCGAGAAACACCGGGGAGCTGTTTTTT
CDR3aa: CASRGPRNTGELFF
j_gene: TRBJ2-2
abundance: few
v_gene: TRBV28
d_gene: -

CDR3nt: TGTGCCAGCAGCTTGAGCGGGGGGGCTTTATACAATGAGCAGTTCTTC
CDR3aa: CASSLSGGALYNEQFF
j_gene: TRBJ2-1
abundance: -
v_gene: TRBV11-2
d_gene: TRBD2

CDR3nt: TGTGCCAGCAGTTCGGCACAGGGAAACTATGGCTACACCTTC
CDR3aa: CASSSAQGNYGYTF
j_gene: TRBJ1-2
abundance: -
v_gene: TRBV28
d_gene: -

CDR3nt: TGTGCCAGCAGTGGACACACTAATGAAAAACTGTTTTTT
CDR3aa: CASSGHTNEKLFF
j_gene: TRBJ1-4
abundance: -
v_gene: TRBV28
d_gene: -

CDR3nt: TGTGCCATCAGTGACCCTCCTAGACTAGCGGTAATCTACAATGAGCAGTTCTTC
CDR3aa: CAISDPPRLAVIYNEQFF
j_gene: TRBJ2-1
abundance: many
v_gene: TRBV10-3
d_gene: TRBD2

CDR3nt: TGTGCCCTTCCTCGGGGTAGCGGGAGGTCCTACAATGAGCAGTTCTTC
CDR3aa: CALPRGSGRSYNEQFF
j_gene: TRBJ2-1
abundance: few
v_gene: TRBV12-3/TRBV12-4
d_gene: TRBD2

CDR3nt: TGCAGTGCAGAAGAACGGGGGGGCCTGGAGACCCAGTACTTC
CDR3aa: CSAEERGGLETQYF
j_gene: TRBJ2-5
abundance: -
v_gene: TRBV20-1
d_gene: TRBD2